This T cell receptor beta chain is drawn from a study of spatial heterogeneity in lung cancer. The overall study: Raw reads contained each unique TCR and UMI combination more than ten times on average. Study-wide results and limits: How many expanded intratumoral alpha and beta TCRs were present tracked the tumor mutation count, which was a count of nonsynonymous mutations.

Carried by each TCR cDNA molecule was a unique molecular identifier. MiXCR was run by TCRdb on the 5' RACE reads, yielding one entry per CDR3 protein. The repertoire holds thousands of distinct CDR3 sequences, with about 7% as singletons. Comment on this clonotype: Its antigen is unknown.

V shed 4 bases, J shed 6 bases, and the junction held 7 bases outside the gene matches. The CDR3 consists of 14 residues. The germline V gene has CDR1 SEHNR and CDR2 FQNEAQ (reference sequence). Time point described: sample taken at primary tumor resection. Patients with untreated early-stage non-small cell lung cancer, numbering some 72, were the donors. The source material was lung tumor tissue, sampled at surgery. The TCR comes from a female donor with early-stage non-small cell lung cancer. The chain joins TRBV7-9 to TRBJ2-7; 9 bases map to TRBD1. The CDR3: CASSSRTGVSEQYF. CDR3 coding DNA: TGTGCCAGCAGCTCGCGGACAGGGGTTTCCGAGCAGTACTTC.